This TCR beta chain stems from a study of cytomegalovirus exposure and HLA in healthy donors. Everyone who donated was a healthy bone marrow donor. 13 Jbeta primers and 60 Vbeta primers were used for the PCR. Authors' processing steps: Later work found roughly 80 million unique TCR beta chains, with some 11 million shared. Only in-frame clones appear in the TCRdb table, and some are missing; sequencing was by immunoSEQ multiplex PCR. For V, J and clone size, that table is used; D and trimming come from the DNA. Here the sample spans 150,000 to 170,000 clones, about three quarters being singletons. Study results and caveats: Reports state that TCR beta sequences accurately predicted most subjects' HLA-A and HLA-B alleles. The study labeled 164 TCR beta chains cytomegalovirus-associated.

The germline gives CDR1 MNHEY, CDR2 SMNVEV (reference sequence). This CDR3 spans 13 amino acids. V was clipped by 9 bases and J by 15 bases, with 24 bases between them. As concerns this clone: Antigen unknown.

Sequenced input: PBMCs. This rearrangement joins TRBV27 to TRBJ2-1; possibly TRBD2 for D (7 bases). This sequence was found in a man between 18 and 35 years old in good health and CMV-seronegative. CDR3 region: CARLPPREGEGFF. CDR3 coding DNA: TGTGCCAGACTACCACCCAGGGAGGGGGAGGGGTTCTTC.